The 5 T cell receptor beta chains listed next were all sequenced from one sample in a study of shared clonotypes between healthy human individuals. The method was immunoSEQ multiplex PCR; TCRdb's version includes in-frame clones alone and lacks a portion of them. The sample lists roughly 2.2 million clones, roughly 93% occurring once. Specimen: naive CD4+ T cells from PBMCs. Subset defined: CD45RA+ positively selected. The receptors derive from a man aged 18 to 29 in good health. Some clones in this sample may be carry-over from other donors' samples.

V gene TRBV10-3 combines with J gene TRBJ2-3; D gene uncertain. Trimming removed 7 bases at V and 1 base at J, with 6 bases between. The CDR3 is made up of 12 amino acids. Germline V gene data show CDR1 as ENHRY and CDR2 as SYGVKD. CDR3 sequence: CAIKGGTDTQYF. Here the CDR3 DNA reads TGTGCCATCAAAGGTGGCACAGATACGCAGTATTTT.

The chain carries TRBV4-2 and TRBJ2-7; TRBD2 matches 9 bases. Trimming removed 0 bases from V and 6 bases from J; junction bases left unmatched: 9. Germline-derived CDR1 and CDR2 are LGHNA and YNFKEQ. The CDR3 loop spans 16 amino acids. CDR3 DNA: TGTGCCAGCAGCCAAGATCAGGGTAGCGGGAGCGGCGAGCAGTACTTC. Its translation: CASSQDQGSGSGEQYF.

In regard to this clone: Different DNA sequences within this sample yield the same CDR3. V and J are TRBV18 and TRBJ1-5; maybe TRBD1 (5 bases). Trimming took off 2 bases at V and 7 bases at J, with 9 bases between the two ends. CDR1 and CDR2 from the germline V gene are KGHSH and LQKENI. The CDR3 loop spans 13 amino acids. CDR3 region: CASSPGGRQPQHF. CDR3 nucleotide sequence: TGTGCCAGCTCACCAGGGGGACGGCAGCCCCAGCATTTT.

This chain links TRBV27 with TRBJ1-2; D is unclear. Germline V lookup: CDR1 MNHEY, CDR2 SMNVEV (reference sequence). V dropped 3 bases and J dropped 5 bases, with 22 bases sitting between them. The CDR3 sequence is 17 residues long. The CDR3: CASSFRRGAYNGYGYTF. As DNA, the CDR3 is TGTGCCAGCAGTTTCCGACGAGGTGCTTACAACGGGTATGGCTACACCTTC.

The chain couples TRBV5-1 to TRBJ2-3, with 9 bases aligning to TRBD2. Germline CDR1 is SGHRS and CDR2 is YFSETQ. The CDR3 has 17 amino acids. J gave up 6 bases and V 3 bases, and 14 bases lay outside the gene matches. CDR3 in amino acids: CASSSQGAGGPGDTQYF. The CDR3, as DNA: TGCGCCAGCAGCTCCCAAGGCGCGGGAGGGCCGGGGGATACGCAGTATTTT.